These 4 T cell receptor beta chains originate from one sample sequenced in a study of cytomegalovirus exposure and HLA in healthy donors. The protocol was immunoSEQ multiplex PCR, while the TCRdb copy is restricted to in-frame clones and leaves out a portion. The sample shows over 110,000 clones, 84% of them seen only once. The sample was PBMCs. The receptors stem from a woman in her 30s in good health and CMV-seronegative.

The chain combines TRBV5-1 with TRBJ2-7, with 10 bases fitting TRBD2. The J segment lost 3 bases and the V segment lost 3 bases, leaving 3 bases of the junction unmatched. The CDR3 extends over 14 amino acids. In germline, CDR1 is SGHRS, CDR2 YFSETQ. CDR3 sequence (DNA): TGCGCCAGCAGCTCAACTAGCGGGGACTACGAGCAGTACTTC. As protein: CASSSTSGDYEQYF.

The chain uses TRBV2 and TRBJ1-2; D is perhaps TRBD1 (5 bases). The CDR3 covers 12 residues. The V gene lost 6 bases and the J gene lost 7 bases, with 12 bases spanning the gap. In germline, CDR1 is SNHLY, CDR2 FYNNEI. Here the CDR3 reads CASRGSGAGYTF. CDR3 DNA: TGTGCCAGCAGGGGTAGCGGGGCTGGCTACACCTTC.

The V and J genes are TRBV7-2 and TRBJ1-2; 9 positions agree with TRBD1. The CDR3 consists of 15 residues. CDR1 and CDR2 (germline): SGHTA, FQGNSA. Trimming took 1 base from V and 6 from J; bases not matched to a gene: 6. CDR3 DNA sequence: TGTGCCAGCAGCTTAGGTTGGGACAGGGAACATGGCTACACCTTC. Its translation: CASSLGWDREHGYTF.

This clone was observed a few times. The chain couples TRBV19 to TRBJ2-7; 9 bases align to TRBD1. The CDR3 has 15 amino acids. Trimming at V came to 3 bases and at J to 0 bases, leaving 3 bases not matched to a gene. Germline-derived CDR1 and CDR2 are LNHDA and SQIVND (reference sequence). The CDR3 loop reads CASSIWDRASYEQYF. DNA for the CDR3: TGTGCCAGTAGTATCTGGGACAGGGCCTCCTACGAGCAGTACTTC.